This TCR beta chain emerged from a study of T cells in narcolepsy (dated by TCRdb to the late 2010s). The study in broad terms: Patients with narcolepsy type 1 or type 2 (NT1, NT2) and healthy control donors were enrolled in the study. The study used TCR Vbeta sequencing to track clonotypes in blood and CSF while looking for autoreactive T cells in narcolepsy patients that target self-antigens of hypocretin neurons (hypocretin, TRIB2). The study at large found these results: Autoreactive clonotypes were reported to be detected serially in the blood of the same patients and of different patients, but not in the blood of healthy controls. In plots comparing CSF and blood CD4+ T cell clonotypes from the same patient, HCRT-specific and TRIB2-specific autoreactive clonotypes were highlighted.

V is clipped by 0 bases and J by 7 bases, and the sequence between their germline boundaries is 11 bases long. CDR1 and CDR2 were assigned from the germline V gene as SGDLS and YYNGEE. Including cysteine and phenylalanine, the CDR3 has 15 amino acids. The entry retains the CDR3 DNA only, 45 bases that are in frame from base 1. To prepare the library, the immunoSEQ multiplex PCR assay was applied. In TCRdb, the immuneACCESS table is reduced to in-frame sequences with V and J assigned. These tables do not hold every clone; where another copy was compared, an unresolved V gene accounts for under half, and the others remain unexplained. A total of some 16,000 clones appear in this sample, over 55% of them only once. The ten largest clonotypes hold 14% of the sample. With respect to this clone: The specificity of this receptor is unknown. Per-nucleotide qualities are absent, and no much larger clonotype sits a single base away.

To allow TCR Vbeta sequencing and a comparison with CSF CD8+ T cells, memory CD8+ T cells were sorted ex vivo from the blood of patients. Material: CD45RA- memory CD8+ T cells from PBMCs. The cell subset or site label of this sample denotes: memory T cells sorted ex vivo from peripheral blood. The rearranged chain carries TRBV9 and TRBJ1-6; a tentative D call is TRBD1 (5 bases match). This clonotype originated in a human donor with narcolepsy. The nucleotide sequence reads TGTGCCAGCAGCGTAGAGGGCCGGGGGAATTCACCCCTCCACTTT. It specifies CASSVEGRGNSPLHF.